The 12 T cell receptor beta chains reported below all come from one sample, sequenced in a study of brain T cells in children with intractable seizures. Repertoires were generated with immunoSEQ multiplex PCR, while TCRdb's copy carries only in-frame clones and drops some. The table records about 340,000 clones, over 85% of them present only once. Noted time point: blood from clinic visit 5 months post-surgery; TSC patient then seizure free. The sequences come from peripheral blood, collected 4 to 6 months after surgery. These receptors came from a boy under two years old with tuberous sclerosis and intractable seizures.

J is TRBJ2-3 and V is TRBV29-1; D gene uncertain. Germline values: CDR1 SQVTM, CDR2 ANQGSEA. V dropped 5 bases and J dropped 2 bases, with 11 bases sitting between them. This CDR3 has 13 residues. CDR3 DNA: TGCAGCGTTAATCCTGTCGTCACAGATACGCAGTATTTT. This encodes CSVNPVVTDTQYF.

The chain uses TRBV18 and TRBJ1-1; D may be TRBD1 (6 bases). Germline CDR1 is KGHSH and CDR2 is LQKENI. The CDR3 loop spans 14 amino acids. Trimming shortened V by 0 bases and J by 1 base, and 6 bases separated the two germline ends. The CDR3 DNA reads as TGTGCCAGCTCACCACCGGGACAGAACACTGAAGCTTTCTTT. Its protein is CASSPPGQNTEAFF.

The rearrangement joins TRBV10-2 to TRBJ2-2; 7 bases align to TRBD1. The V gene's germline CDR1 is WSHSY and CDR2 SAAADI. There are 17 residues in the CDR3. J lost 9 bases, V lost 1 base, and 14 bases had no gene match. Written as DNA, the CDR3 is TGCGCCAGCAGTGAGTTTTTGGGGACAGTGGACCGACGGGAGCTGTTTTTT. Translating it yields CASSEFLGTVDRRELFF.

V usage is TRBV5-1 and J usage is TRBJ2-2; D call uncertain. Trimming pared 4 bases from V and 2 bases from J, leaving 9 bases between. Germline V gene lookup returns CDR1 SGHRS and CDR2 YFSETQ. CDR3 length: 14 residues. The CDR3 loop is CASSPTLNTGELFF. In DNA, the CDR3 is TGCGCCAGCAGCCCGACACTTAACACCGGGGAGCTGTTTTTT.

This rearrangement joins TRBV19 to TRBJ2-1, with 9 bases lining up with TRBD1. Looked up from germline, CDR1 is LNHDA and CDR2 is SQIVND (reference sequence). CDR3 size: 14 residues. The trim removed 5 bases at V and 6 bases at J, leaving 5 bases unmatched. The CDR3 region is CASSSRDRANEQFF. The CDR3 DNA sequence: TGTGCCAGTAGTTCCAGGGACAGGGCCAATGAGCAGTTCTTC.

V usage is TRBV10-2 and J usage is TRBJ2-7, with D tentatively TRBD1 (6 bases). The germline CDR1 and CDR2 sequences are WSHSY and SAAADI. The CDR3 has 14 residues. Trimming shortened V by 2 bases and J by 0 bases, and 8 bases separated the two germline ends. The CDR3 loop reads CASSEGTSSYEQYF. The CDR3 coding sequence is TGCGCCAGCAGTGAGGGGACATCCTCCTACGAGCAGTACTTC.

CDR3 protein: CASSYSEDSYNEQFF. The CDR3 DNA is TGTGCCAGCAGTTACTCGGAGGACTCCTACAATGAGCAGTTCTTC. The chain employs TRBV6-5 and TRBJ2-1; TRBD2 is a possible D gene (5 bases). CDR3 length equals 15 residues. The V end lost 0 bases, the J end lost 0 bases, and 6 bases lay between the germline ends. Germline CDR1 MNHEY, CDR2 SVGAGI.

This chain links TRBV5-4 with TRBJ2-7, with TRBD2 identical over 15 bases. This CDR3 spans 15 amino acids. Germline values: CDR1 SGHNT, CDR2 YYREEE (reference sequence). With 9 bases clipped from V and 6 bases from J, the junction kept 10 bases outside the gene matches. The DNA for the CDR3 is TGTGCCACCTGGACTAGCGGGAGGGCCGCTCGCGAGCAGTACTTC. This translates into CATWTSGRAAREQYF.

This chain uses TRBV27 with TRBJ2-7; TRBD2 might be the D (6 bases). Trimming took off 4 bases at V and 1 base at J, with 11 bases between the two ends. Per the germline V gene, CDR1 is MNHEY and CDR2 is SMNVEV (reference sequence). The CDR3 spans 14 residues. The CDR3 DNA reads TGTGCCAGCAGTTCGGCAGGGAGGTCCTACGAGCAGTACTTC. This encodes CASSSAGRSYEQYF.

With respect to this clone: Additional DNA sequences in this sample encode the identical CDR3. The V gene is TRBV9, the J gene TRBJ1-1; D unclear. The CDR3 runs to 13 residues. The germline V gene encodes CDR1 SGDLS and CDR2 YYNGEE. V shed 0 bases and J shed 0 bases, with 3 bases lying between them. The CDR3, as DNA: TGTGCCAGCAGCGTAGCAGTGAACACTGAAGCTTTCTTT. It translates to CASSVAVNTEAFF.

This sequence joins TRBV30 and TRBJ2-5; 10 nucleotides match TRBD2. Trimming took 2 bases from V and 5 from J; bases not matched to a gene: 5. Per germline, CDR1 GTSNPN and CDR2 SVGIG (reference sequence). This CDR3 has 14 residues. CDR3 DNA: TGTGCCTGGAGTAGCGGGAGGGCCGGGGAGACCCAGTACTTC. Translation gives CAWSSGRAGETQYF.

The rearrangement uses TRBV28 and TRBJ2-7; D gene uncertain. V was trimmed by 5 bases and J by 0 bases, leaving 5 bases between them. The CDR3 runs 12 residues. CDR1 is MDHEN and CDR2 is SYDVKM in the germline V gene. The CDR3: CASSESSYEQYF. Written as DNA, the CDR3 is TGTGCCAGCAGTGAGAGCTCCTACGAGCAGTACTTC.